A single sample gave rise to the 11 T cell receptor beta chains below, sequenced in a study of blood T cell repertoires in COVID-19. Data came from immunoSEQ multiplex PCR; TCRdb stores just in-frame clones and leaves some out. The sample carries approximately 210,000 clones, around 91% recorded once. The sequenced sample consisted of peripheral blood. All receptors come from a woman aged 35 to 49 with acute or convalescent COVID-19.

This clone occurred a few times. The genes are TRBV5-4 and TRBJ1-4; 10 bases align to TRBD1. Germline V gene lookup returns CDR1 SGHNT and CDR2 YYREEE (reference sequence). Unmatched junction bases numbered 8, after V lost 4 bases and J lost 8 bases. CDR3 length equals 15 residues. CDR3 residues: CASSETGGAGEKLFF. The CDR3, as DNA: TGTGCCAGCAGCGAGACAGGGGGCGCTGGGGAAAAACTGTTTTTT. The full variable domain, its missing parts supplied by reference TRBV5-4 and TRBJ1-4, is ETGVTQSPTHLIKTRGQQVTLRCSSQSGHNTVSWYQQALGQGPQFIFQYYREEENGRGNFPPRFSGLQFPNYSSELNVNALELDDSALYLCASSETGGAGEKLFFGSGTQLSVL.

V usage is TRBV6-1 and J usage is TRBJ1-4; 9 bases agree with TRBD1. The CDR3 runs to 17 residues. Germline V gives CDR1 MNHNS, CDR2 SASEGT. V trimming: 4 bases; J trimming: 6 bases; junction bases outside the gene matches: 12. The CDR3 sequence is CASSAGTGRLFYEKLFF. In nucleotides, the CDR3 is TGTGCCAGCAGTGCTGGGACAGGGCGACTATTCTATGAAAAACTGTTTTTT.

The J gene is TRBJ1-1, the V gene TRBV11-2; D is unresolved. The CDR3 length is 19 residues. Germline V gene lookup returns CDR1 SGHAT and CDR2 FQNNGV. Trimming stripped 0 bases from V and 1 base from J, with 21 bases between. The CDR3 is CASSLDFFGSPEQNTEAFF. CDR3 coding DNA: TGTGCCAGCAGCTTAGATTTCTTCGGGTCACCGGAACAGAACACTGAAGCTTTCTTT.

V gene TRBV7-9 combines with J gene TRBJ1-1; D is undetermined. Germline CDR1 is SEHNR and CDR2 is FQNEAQ (reference sequence). This CDR3 contains 11 residues. Trimming pared 5 bases from V and 6 bases from J, leaving 7 bases between. The CDR3 nucleotides are TGTGCCAGCAGCCCCCAGGCTGAAGCTTTCTTT. As protein: CASSPQAEAFF.

The chain combines TRBV18 with TRBJ1-5, with 8 bases identical to TRBD1. The CDR3 totals 15 residues. Trimming took 4 bases from V and 5 from J; bases not matched to a gene: 7. The germline V gene encodes CDR1 KGHSH and CDR2 LQKENI. The DNA for the CDR3 is TGTGCCAGCTCACGGACAGGGTCTTTCGATCAGCCCCAGCATTTT. Its protein is CASSRTGSFDQPQHF.

This chain connects TRBV5-1 to TRBJ1-2; the D is unclear. V was cut by 4 bases and J by 1 base, with 14 bases left in between. In germline, CDR1 is SGHRS, CDR2 YFSETQ. This CDR3 has 15 residues. The CDR3 reads CASSQKAGLNYGYTF. CDR3 sequence (DNA): TGCGCCAGCAGCCAAAAGGCAGGCCTTAACTATGGCTACACCTTC.

This chain uses TRBV5-6 with TRBJ1-3; 9 bases are shared with TRBD1. From germline, CDR1 is SGHDT and CDR2 YYEEEE. The CDR3 runs to 16 residues. The V and J ends lost 1 base and 8 bases, in that order; junction bases with no gene match: 10. The CDR3, as DNA: TGTGCCAGCAGCTTGATCCAGGGACAGGGTGTAGACACCATATATTTT. Translation gives CASSLIQGQGVDTIYF.

The CDR3 reads CASSYRDFGYTF. The CDR3 DNA is TGTGCCAGCAGCTACAGGGATTTCGGCTACACCTTC. The rearrangement links TRBV7-9 to TRBJ1-2; possible D gene TRBD1, 6 bases. CDR1 is SEHNR, CDR2 FQNEAQ, per germline (reference sequence). The CDR3 length is 12 residues. The V gene lost 4 bases and the J gene lost 8 bases, with 11 bases spanning the gap.

The chain combines TRBV11-2 with TRBJ1-1, with D possibly matching TRBD1 (5 bases). Trimming left V 1 base short and J 4 bases short, with 19 bases between. Germline V gene lookup returns CDR1 SGHAT and CDR2 FQNNGV. The CDR3 runs 17 residues. The CDR3, as DNA: TGTGCCAGCAGCTTAGCACTGCAGGGAGGAAGACGCACTGAAGCTTTCTTT. Amino acid sequence: CASSLALQGGRRTEAFF.

This clone appeared once. This chain uses TRBV5-1 with TRBJ1-1; a weak D match, TRBD1 (5 bases). The CDR3 has 14 residues. The V gene's germline CDR1 is SGHRS and CDR2 YFSETQ. The V end was cut by 0 bases, the J end by 2 bases, with 8 bases between. DNA for the CDR3: TGCGCCAGCAGCTTGGAGGGACTAAACACTGAAGCTTTCTTT. Its protein is CASSLEGLNTEAFF.

The genes are TRBV6-5 and TRBJ1-2; TRBD1 aligns across 7 bases. The CDR3 spans 14 residues. V was clipped by 6 bases and J by 2 bases; unmatched bases: 6. From germline, CDR1 is MNHEY and CDR2 SVGAGI. In DNA, the CDR3 is TGTGCCAGCAGCGGCGGGACAGCGAACTATGGCTACACCTTC. This sequence encodes CASSGGTANYGYTF.